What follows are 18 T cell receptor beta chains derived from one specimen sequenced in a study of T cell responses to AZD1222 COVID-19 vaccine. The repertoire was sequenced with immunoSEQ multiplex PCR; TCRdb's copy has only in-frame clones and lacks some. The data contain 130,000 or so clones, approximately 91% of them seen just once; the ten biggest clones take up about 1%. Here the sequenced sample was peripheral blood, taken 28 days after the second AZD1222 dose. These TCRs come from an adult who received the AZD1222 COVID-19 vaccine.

The CDR3 bases are TGTGCCAGCAGCCAAGGCCCCGACGGAACTAATGAAAAACTGTTTTTT. Protein: CASSQGPDGTNEKLFF. The J gene is TRBJ1-4, the V gene TRBV3-1 (or the pseudogene TRBV3-2); D ambiguous. Germline CDR1 reads LGHDT; CDR2 reads YNNKEL (reference sequence). The ends were cut back, 1 base at V and 1 base at J, with 10 bases in the middle. This CDR3 has 16 residues.

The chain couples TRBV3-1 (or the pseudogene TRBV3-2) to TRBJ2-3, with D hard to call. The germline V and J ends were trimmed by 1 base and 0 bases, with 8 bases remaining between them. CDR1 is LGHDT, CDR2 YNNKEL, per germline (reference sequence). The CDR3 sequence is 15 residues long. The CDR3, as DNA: TGTGCCAGCAGCCAAGGGTGGGCTAGCACAGATACGCAGTATTTT. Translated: CASSQGWASTDTQYF.

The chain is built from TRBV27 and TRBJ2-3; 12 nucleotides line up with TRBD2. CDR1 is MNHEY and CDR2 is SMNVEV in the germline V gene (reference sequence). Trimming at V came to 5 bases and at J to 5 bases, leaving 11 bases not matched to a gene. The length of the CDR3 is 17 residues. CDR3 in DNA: TGTGCCAGCAGTCTCCCCGGACTAGCGGGGCCTAAAGATACGCAGTATTTT. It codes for CASSLPGLAGPKDTQYF.

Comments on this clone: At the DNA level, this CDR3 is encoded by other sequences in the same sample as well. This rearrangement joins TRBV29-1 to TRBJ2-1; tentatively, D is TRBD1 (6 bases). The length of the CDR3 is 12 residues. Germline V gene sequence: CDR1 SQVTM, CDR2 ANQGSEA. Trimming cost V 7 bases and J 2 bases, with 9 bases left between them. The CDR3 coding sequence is TGCAGCGCGGCAGGGGCCTACAATGAGCAGTTCTTC. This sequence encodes CSAAGAYNEQFF.

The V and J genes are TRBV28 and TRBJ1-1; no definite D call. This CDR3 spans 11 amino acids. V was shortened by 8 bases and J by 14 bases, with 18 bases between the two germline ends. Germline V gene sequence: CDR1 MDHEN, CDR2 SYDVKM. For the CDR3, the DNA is TGTGCCAGCCAAACCGGGTCCTTGGAATTCTTT. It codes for CASQTGSLEFF.

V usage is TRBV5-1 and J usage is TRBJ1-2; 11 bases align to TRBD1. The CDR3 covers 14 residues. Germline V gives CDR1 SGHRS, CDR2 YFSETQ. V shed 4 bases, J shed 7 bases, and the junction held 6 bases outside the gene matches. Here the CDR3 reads CASSPGQGAVGYTF. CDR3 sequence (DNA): TGCGCCAGCAGCCCCGGACAGGGGGCGGTTGGCTACACCTTC.

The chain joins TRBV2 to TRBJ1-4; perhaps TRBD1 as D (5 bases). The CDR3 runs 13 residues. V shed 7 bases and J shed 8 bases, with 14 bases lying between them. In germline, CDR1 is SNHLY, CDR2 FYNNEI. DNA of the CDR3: TGTGCCAGCATGGAGACGAGGGACGAAAAACTGTTTTTT. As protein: CASMETRDEKLFF.

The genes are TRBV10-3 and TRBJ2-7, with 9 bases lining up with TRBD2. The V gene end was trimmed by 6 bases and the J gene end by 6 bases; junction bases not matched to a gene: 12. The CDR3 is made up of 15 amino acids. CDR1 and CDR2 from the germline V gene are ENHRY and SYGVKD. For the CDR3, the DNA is TGTGCCATCAGCCGATTAGCGGGAGATGGGTGCGAGCAGTACTTC. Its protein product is CAISRLAGDGCEQYF.

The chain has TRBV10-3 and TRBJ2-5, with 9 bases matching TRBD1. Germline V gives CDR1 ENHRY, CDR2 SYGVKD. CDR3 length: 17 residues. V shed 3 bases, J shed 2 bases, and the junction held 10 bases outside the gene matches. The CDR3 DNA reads TGTGCCATCAGTGATCAGTCGGGACAGGGAATTCAAGAGACCCAGTACTTC. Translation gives CAISDQSGQGIQETQYF.

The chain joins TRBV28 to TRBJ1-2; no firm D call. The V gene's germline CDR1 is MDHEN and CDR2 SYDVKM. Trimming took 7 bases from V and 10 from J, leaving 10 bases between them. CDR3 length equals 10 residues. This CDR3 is CASKEIDYTF. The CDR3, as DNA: TGTGCCAGCAAAGAGATCGACTACACCTTC.

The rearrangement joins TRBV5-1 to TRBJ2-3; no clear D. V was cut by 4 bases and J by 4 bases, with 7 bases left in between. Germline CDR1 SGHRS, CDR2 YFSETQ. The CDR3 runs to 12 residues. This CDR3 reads CASSRPPDTQYF. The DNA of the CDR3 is TGCGCCAGCAGCCGGCCCCCAGATACGCAGTATTTT.

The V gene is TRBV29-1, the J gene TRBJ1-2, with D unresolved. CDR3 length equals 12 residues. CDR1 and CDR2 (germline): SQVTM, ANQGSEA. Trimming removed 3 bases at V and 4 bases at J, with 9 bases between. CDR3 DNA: TGCAGCGTTGATGCAGGTACCTATGGCTACACCTTC. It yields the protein CSVDAGTYGYTF.

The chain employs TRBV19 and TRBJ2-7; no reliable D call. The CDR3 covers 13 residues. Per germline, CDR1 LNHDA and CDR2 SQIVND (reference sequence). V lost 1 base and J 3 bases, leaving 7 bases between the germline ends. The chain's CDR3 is CASSIGQYYEQYF. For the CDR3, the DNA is TGTGCCAGTAGTATAGGTCAATACTACGAGCAGTACTTC.

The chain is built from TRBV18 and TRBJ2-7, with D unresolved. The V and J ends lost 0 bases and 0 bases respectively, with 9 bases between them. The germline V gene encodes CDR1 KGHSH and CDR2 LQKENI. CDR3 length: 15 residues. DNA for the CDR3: TGTGCCAGCTCACCACCGATATTAAGCTCCTACGAGCAGTACTTC. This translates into CASSPPILSSYEQYF.

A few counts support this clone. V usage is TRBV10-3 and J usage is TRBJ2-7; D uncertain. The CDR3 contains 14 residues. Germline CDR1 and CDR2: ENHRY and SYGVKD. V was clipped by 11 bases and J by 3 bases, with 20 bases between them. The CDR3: CAARVDMSFYEQYF. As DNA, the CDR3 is TGTGCCGCCCGGGTCGACATGTCTTTCTACGAGCAGTACTTC.

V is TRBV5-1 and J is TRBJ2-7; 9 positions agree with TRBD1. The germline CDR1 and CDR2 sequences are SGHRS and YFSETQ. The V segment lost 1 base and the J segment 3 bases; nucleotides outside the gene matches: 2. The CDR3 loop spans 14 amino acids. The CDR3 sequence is CASSLKTGGYEQYF. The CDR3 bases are TGCGCCAGCAGCTTGAAGACAGGGGGCTACGAGCAGTACTTC.

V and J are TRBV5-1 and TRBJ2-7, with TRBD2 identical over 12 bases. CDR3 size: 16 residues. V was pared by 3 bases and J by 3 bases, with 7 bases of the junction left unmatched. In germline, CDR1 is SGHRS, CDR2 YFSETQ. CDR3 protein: CASSSRLAGEYYEQYF. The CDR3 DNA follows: TGCGCCAGCAGCTCCCGACTAGCGGGAGAGTACTACGAGCAGTACTTC.

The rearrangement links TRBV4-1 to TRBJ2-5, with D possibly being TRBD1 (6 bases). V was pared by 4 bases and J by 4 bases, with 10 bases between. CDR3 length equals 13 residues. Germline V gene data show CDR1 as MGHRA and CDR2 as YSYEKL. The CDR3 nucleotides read TGCGCCAGCAGCCGGGCAGGGGCAGAGACCCAGTACTTC. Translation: CASSRAGAETQYF.